This is a list of T cell receptor beta chains from one sample in a study of blood T cell repertoires in COVID-19. Produced via immunoSEQ multiplex PCR; TCRdb's table is partial and in-frame only. The sample records 100,000 or so clones, about 85% being singletons. The specimen was peripheral blood. Receptors were obtained from a human donor in a cohort sampled during active COVID-19. CDR3s include the opening cysteine and the closing phenylalanine or tryptophan. D genes are given only for firm matches. The size field is filled for only some rows; it gives once, few, many or a size class.

TRBV19	TRBD2	TRBJ2-7	NA	CASSIEPAGGYEQYF	TGTGCCAGTAGTATAGAGCCAGCGGGAGGGTACGAGCAGTACTTC
TRBV4-1	NA	TRBJ2-7	few	CASSQAYVAVEEQYF	TGCGCCAGCAGCCAAGCCTATGTTGCTGTGGAGGAGCAGTACTTC
TRBV5-1	NA	TRBJ1-4	NA	CASSLQASNEKLFF	TGCGCCAGCAGCCTCCAGGCCTCTAATGAAAAACTGTTTTTT
TRBV7-9	TRBD2	TRBJ2-3	NA	CASKLATHTDTQYF	TGTGCCAGCAAACTAGCGACTCACACAGATACGCAGTATTTT
TRBV9	NA	TRBJ2-7	NA	CASSPRTGQQYF	TGTGCCAGCAGCCCCCGGACTGGACAGCAGTACTTC
TRBV5-1	NA	TRBJ1-4	NA	CASSFSGSREKLFF	TGCGCCAGCAGCTTTTCAGGATCCAGGGAAAAACTGTTTTTT
TRBV5-4	NA	TRBJ2-7	few	CASSLYPGEQYF	TGTGCCAGCAGCTTATACCCCGGGGAGCAGTACTTC
TRBV12-5	TRBD1	TRBJ1-2	once	CASGLGGQFYGYTF	TGTGCTAGTGGTTTGGGGGGACAGTTCTATGGCTACACCTTC
TRBV14	NA	TRBJ2-5	NA	CASSPRANGGETQYF	TGTGCCAGCAGCCCCCGGGCCAATGGGGGGGAGACCCAGTACTTC
TRBV6-5	NA	TRBJ1-5	once	CASSPREGQPQHF	TGTGCCAGCAGCCCCCGGGAAGGTCAGCCCCAGCATTTT
TRBV3-1/TRBV3-2	NA	TRBJ1-1	NA	CASSQVIGVAFF	TGTGCCAGCAGCCAAGTTATCGGGGTGGCTTTCTTT
TRBV7-2	TRBD2	TRBJ2-3	NA	CASSLVFSGGTDTQYF	TGTGCCAGCAGCTTAGTTTTTAGCGGGGGCACAGATACGCAGTATTTT
TRBV10-3	NA	TRBJ1-2	NA	CAISSLGPTGNYGYTF	TGTGCCATCAGTTCTCTTGGCCCTACAGGGAACTATGGCTACACCTTC
TRBV10-3	TRBD2	TRBJ2-3	NA	CAISAPGGSGGHSTDTQYF	TGTGCCATCAGTGCCCCGGGGGGTAGCGGGGGGCATAGCACAGATACGCAGTATTTT
TRBV5-4	NA	TRBJ2-7	NA	CASSFGQVTSEQYF	TGTGCCAGCAGCTTTGGGCAAGTCACATCCGAGCAGTACTTC
TRBV2	TRBD2	TRBJ2-1	few	CASSESWLAGVDEQFF	TGTGCCAGCAGTGAAAGTTGGCTAGCGGGAGTCGATGAGCAGTTCTTC
TRBV7-8	NA	TRBJ2-5	few	CASSPSVQGQETQYF	TGTGCCAGCAGCCCCTCCGTGCAGGGCCAGGAGACCCAGTACTTC
TRBV9	NA	TRBJ2-1	NA	CASSGGAHSYNEQFF	TGTGCCAGCAGCGGGGGCGCACACTCCTACAATGAGCAGTTCTTC
TRBV19	NA	TRBJ1-2	many	CASSTPGTQYGYTF	TGTGCCAGTAGTACCCCCGGGACACAGTATGGCTACACCTTC
TRBV7-2	TRBD1	TRBJ2-3	NA	CASSSTGQTTDTQYF	TGTGCCAGCAGCTCGACGGGACAGACTACAGATACGCAGTATTTT
TRBV19	TRBD2	TRBJ2-1	NA	CASSLRGSGGYNEQFF	TGTGCCAGTAGTCTCCGGGGTAGCGGGGGTTACAATGAGCAGTTCTTC
TRBV5-1	TRBD2	TRBJ2-2	NA	CASSLLGLAISGELFF	TGCGCCAGCAGCTTGTTGGGACTAGCGATATCCGGGGAGCTGTTTTTT
TRBV6-2/TRBV6-3	NA	TRBJ1-5	NA	CASSYSKELFGNQPQHF	TGTGCCAGCAGTTACTCGAAGGAGTTATTTGGGAATCAGCCCCAGCATTTT
TRBV3-1/TRBV3-2	TRBD2	TRBJ2-1	NA	CASSPGLAGGLNEQFF	TGTGCCAGCAGCCCGGGACTAGCGGGAGGGCTAAATGAGCAGTTCTTC
TRBV7-9	NA	TRBJ2-3	NA	CASSLSGTDTQYF	TGTGCCAGCAGCTTGAGTGGTACAGATACGCAGTATTTT
TRBV18	TRBD1	TRBJ2-7	once	CASSPSTGPSYEQYF	TGTGCCAGCTCACCCTCGACAGGGCCCTCCTACGAGCAGTACTTC
TRBV28	TRBD1	TRBJ1-1	NA	CASSSGGGTEAFF	TGTGCCAGCAGTTCAGGGGGTGGTACTGAAGCTTTCTTT
TRBV21-1	NA	TRBJ1-1	NA	CASSKHGGFF	TGTGCCAGCAGCAAACACGGCGGCTTCTTT
TRBV3-1/TRBV3-2	NA	TRBJ1-4	few	CASSQGQTTNEKLFF	TGTGCCAGCAGCCAAGGACAGACAACTAATGAAAAACTGTTTTTT
TRBV7-2	TRBD2	TRBJ2-1	NA	CASSLATSGAYNEQFF	TGTGCCAGCAGCTTAGCAACTAGCGGAGCCTACAATGAGCAGTTCTTC
TRBV19	TRBD1	TRBJ1-5	NA	CASSTRQGSNQPQHF	TGTGCCAGTAGTACCCGACAGGGGTCGAATCAGCCCCAGCATTTT
TRBV7-8	NA	TRBJ2-3	NA	CASSSRQGTDTQYF	TGTGCCAGCAGCTCCAGACAGGGCACAGATACGCAGTATTTT
TRBV7-2	NA	TRBJ2-7	NA	CASSSPWGNEQYF	TGTGCCAGCAGCTCCCCCTGGGGCAACGAGCAGTACTTC
TRBV7-6	NA	TRBJ1-2	NA	CASSSSEGYGYTF	TGTGCCAGCAGCTCCTCGGAGGGATATGGCTACACCTTC
TRBV19	NA	TRBJ2-7	NA	CASSMIPLAAYEQYF	TGTGCCAGTAGTATGATCCCGCTAGCCGCCTACGAGCAGTACTTC
TRBV7-6	TRBD1	TRBJ2-7	NA	CASSLAGQGSYEQYF	TGTGCCAGCAGCTTAGCGGGACAGGGCTCCTACGAGCAGTACTTC
TRBV12-3/TRBV12-4	NA	TRBJ2-7	NA	CASSFVSSYEQYF	TGTGCCAGCAGTTTTGTCAGCTCCTACGAGCAGTACTTC
TRBV12-3/TRBV12-4	TRBD2	TRBJ2-3	NA	CATQAGKGTQYF	TGTGCCACCCAAGCGGGGAAAGGTACGCAGTATTTT
TRBV5-6	TRBD2	TRBJ2-3	NA	CASSPRVAGGTDTQYF	TGTGCCAGCAGCCCCCGAGTTGCGGGGGGCACAGATACGCAGTATTTT